A selection of T cell receptor beta chains follows, all from one sample in a study of regulatory T cells in long-lasting Graves disease. One entry per CDR3 protein, called by TCRdb with MiXCR from the multiplex PCR reads. The sample yields approximately 350,000 distinct CDR3 sequences, roughly 24% seen once. Sequencing was performed on peripheral blood mononuclear cells (PBMCs), taken when the disease was refractory, from a patient treated with antithyroid drugs. The receptors shown here come from a woman between 35 and 50 years old with Graves disease. The CDR3 runs from the conserved cysteine through the conserved F or W. D genes are given only for firm matches. Where a row states a size, it is once, few, many or the class of an expanded clone; other rows omit it.

d_gene	j_gene	abundance	v_gene	CDR3nt	CDR3aa
TRBD1	TRBJ1-2	many	TRBV2	TGTGCCAGCAGTCGGACAGGGGATGGCTACACCTTC	CASSRTGDGYTF
TRBD1	TRBJ2-7	many	TRBV29-1	TGCAGCGTTCCCGGGACAGGGTACAACGAGCAGTACTTC	CSVPGTGYNEQYF
NA	TRBJ1-6	NA	TRBV6-2/TRBV6-3	TGTGCCAGCAGTTACTCGAGTTTGGGATATAATTCACCCCTCCACTTT	CASSYSSLGYNSPLHF
TRBD1	TRBJ2-5	NA	TRBV30	TGTGCCTGGTACCGGGACAGGGGTCAAGAGACCCAGTACTTC	CAWYRDRGQETQYF
NA	TRBJ2-7	many	TRBV27	TGTGCCAGCAGTTTATCAGTAGGACACACAACCTACGAGCAGTACTTC	CASSLSVGHTTYEQYF
TRBD2	TRBJ2-7	many	TRBV20-1	TGCAGTGCTAGCTTCGCTAGCGGTAGCTCCTACGAGCAGTACTTC	CSASFASGSSYEQYF
NA	TRBJ1-4	NA	TRBV5-6	TGTGCCAGCAGCTTTCGGGGTCTGGAAAAACTGTTTTTT	CASSFRGLEKLFF
TRBD1	TRBJ1-1	many	TRBV28	TGTGCCAGCAGTTTCTCAGGGGGCCTGAACACTGAAGCTTTCTTT	CASSFSGGLNTEAFF
NA	TRBJ1-5	many	TRBV7-9	TGTGCCAGCAGCTTAGCGACTGGGCCCCAGCATTTT	CASSLATGPQHF
NA	TRBJ1-1	many	TRBV20-1	TGCAGTGCTAGAGTAGTGGCGGGTGTGGCAGCTTTCTTT	CSARVVAGVAAFF
NA	TRBJ1-1	few	TRBV5-1	TGCGCCAGCAGCTTACGGATCATGAACACTGAAGCTTTCTTT	CASSLRIMNTEAFF
NA	TRBJ2-1	few	TRBV19	TGTGCCAGTAGTATGGTATGGGCAGCGAGCTCCTACAATGAGCAGTTCTTC	CASSMVWAASSYNEQFF
NA	TRBJ2-7	few	TRBV20-1	TGCAGTGCCACCGGGCTGGGCGAGCAGTACTTC	CSATGLGEQYF
TRBD1	TRBJ2-7	NA	TRBV2	TGTGCCAGCGTAGGGGGCCCCAAAGACGAGCAGTACTTC	CASVGGPKDEQYF
NA	TRBJ2-1	NA	TRBV7-9	TGTGCCAGCAGCTTAGCGGGCAGCCTTTATGAGCAGTTCTTC	CASSLAGSLYEQFF
NA	TRBJ1-1	NA	TRBV15	TGTGCCACCAGCATCCCCTCTGGCACTGAAGCTTTCTTT	CATSIPSGTEAFF
NA	TRBJ1-1	many	TRBV28	TGTGCCAGCAGTTTAGAGGTAGGGAACACTGAAGCTTTCTTT	CASSLEVGNTEAFF
NA	TRBJ2-1	NA	TRBV12-3/TRBV12-4	TGTGCCAGCACTACTGACGGGGGTGAGCAGTTCTTC	CASTTDGGEQFF
NA	TRBJ1-1	many	TRBV15	TGTGCCACCAGCAAGAGGGGGGACGCTGAAGCTTTCTTT	CATSKRGDAEAFF
NA	TRBJ2-2	few	TRBV11-2	TGTGCCAGCAGCTTTTCCGGGAGACCCACCGGGGAGCTGTTTTTT	CASSFSGRPTGELFF
NA	TRBJ2-7	many	TRBV15	TGTGCCACCAGCAGGGTACCGGGCGTTAGCTCCTACGAGCAGTACTTC	CATSRVPGVSSYEQYF
NA	TRBJ1-1	once	TRBV11-1	TGTGCCAGCGGACCAAAACCTGGGGTGAACACTGAAGCTTTCTTT	CASGPKPGVNTEAFF
NA	TRBJ2-7	NA	TRBV28	TGTGCCAGTAGTATTTTCGGGACAAGGGACTTCTACGAGCAGTACTTC	CASSIFGTRDFYEQYF
NA	TRBJ1-2	NA	TRBV19	TGTGCCAGTAGTCCTCGGACGGGGTTAGGAGGCTACACCTTC	CASSPRTGLGGYTF
TRBD1	TRBJ1-2	once	TRBV18	TGTGCCAGCTCATGGACCATGGAGACAACAGGGGAGGGCTACACCTTC	CASSWTMETTGEGYTF
NA	TRBJ2-7	many	TRBV28	TGTGCCAGCAGCTCTGGATCCTACGAGCAGTACTTC	CASSSGSYEQYF
TRBD1	TRBJ2-7	many	TRBV28	TGTGCCAGCACCAAGGACAGGGAAGGCTCCTACGAGCAGTACTTC	CASTKDREGSYEQYF
NA	TRBJ2-7	few	TRBV14	TGTGCCAGCAGCCGAGGGGCATACAGGTACTACGAGCAGTACTTC	CASSRGAYRYYEQYF
NA	TRBJ2-5	many	TRBV28	TGTGCCAGCAGTTTATCAGGGGAGAGGTACTTC	CASSLSGERYF
NA	TRBJ1-2	many	TRBV20-1	TGCAGTGCTAGAGATCCCTTACAGCTCTATGGCTACACCTTC	CSARDPLQLYGYTF
NA	TRBJ2-2	many	TRBV28	TGTGCCAGCAAAAAGACGGTTAACACCGGGGAGCTGTTTTTT	CASKKTVNTGELFF
NA	TRBJ2-4	few	TRBV7-9	TGTGCCAGCAGCTTAGGAACAGGGCGAAAAAACATTCAGTACTTC	CASSLGTGRKNIQYF
NA	TRBJ1-1	many	TRBV5-5	TGTGCCAGCAGCCTAGCATCTGGCACTGAAGCTTTCTTT	CASSLASGTEAFF
NA	TRBJ2-7	many	TRBV6-5	TGTGCCAGCAGTTACCGGGGCATACTATTACACTACGAGCAGTACTTC	CASSYRGILLHYEQYF
TRBD2	TRBJ2-7	many	TRBV11-1	TGTGCCAGCAGCCGGAGACTAGCGACAACCTACGAGCAGTACTTC	CASSRRLATTYEQYF
NA	TRBJ2-1	NA	TRBV20-1	TGCAGTGCTCAACTAGGGCCCCTCAATGAGCAGTTCTTC	CSAQLGPLNEQFF
TRBD1	TRBJ1-3	NA	TRBV28	TGTGCCAGCAGTACTCCGGGACAGGGAGGATACACCATATATTTT	CASSTPGQGGYTIYF
NA	TRBJ2-7	many	TRBV3-1	TGTGCCAGCAGCCGATTTGGCGGGGGCCTCGTCGAGCAGTACTTC	CASSRFGGGLVEQYF
NA	TRBJ2-3	NA	TRBV7-9	TGTGCCAGCAGCTTCTCCAGGGCCTTAACAGATACGCAGTATTTT	CASSFSRALTDTQYF
NA	TRBJ1-5	NA	TRBV5-1	TGCGCCAGCAGCTTGACAGGGCCCCATAGCAATCAGCCCCAGCATTTT	CASSLTGPHSNQPQHF
TRBD2	TRBJ2-3	NA	TRBV28	TGTGCCAGCGGCGGACTAGCGTACACTACAGATATGCAGTATTTT	CASGGLAYTTDMQYF
NA	TRBJ2-5	NA	TRBV5-4	TGTGCCAGCAGCGAAGGGGGGGGGTGGGAGACCCAGTACTTC	CASSEGGGWETQYF
NA	TRBJ2-2	NA	TRBV6-1	TGTGCCAGCAGAACCCTTCATACGGTCGGGGAGCTGTTTTTT	CASRTLHTVGELFF
TRBD2	TRBJ2-5	many	TRBV12-3/TRBV12-4	TGTGCCAGCACCCTCCGGTGGGAGGGAGTGGAGACCCAGTACTTC	CASTLRWEGVETQYF
NA	TRBJ1-2	many	TRBV28	TGTGCCAGCAGCCGGGCCCCGTTTAACTATGGCTACACCTTC	CASSRAPFNYGYTF
NA	TRBJ1-5	NA	TRBV19	TGTGCCAGTAGTATAACTTTCGGCAGAAGGATAAGCAATCAGCCCCAGCATTTT	CASSITFGRRISNQPQHF